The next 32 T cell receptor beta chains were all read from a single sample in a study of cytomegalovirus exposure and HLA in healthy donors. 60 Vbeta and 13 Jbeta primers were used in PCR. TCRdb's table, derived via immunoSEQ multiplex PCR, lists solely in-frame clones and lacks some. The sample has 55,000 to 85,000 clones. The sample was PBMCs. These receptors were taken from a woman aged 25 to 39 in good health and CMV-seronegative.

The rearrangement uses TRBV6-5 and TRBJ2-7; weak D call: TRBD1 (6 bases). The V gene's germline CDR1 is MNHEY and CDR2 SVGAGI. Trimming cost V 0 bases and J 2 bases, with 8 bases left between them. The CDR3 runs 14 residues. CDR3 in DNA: TGTGCCAGCAGTTACTCTGAGGGGGCCTACGAGCAGTACTTC. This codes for CASSYSEGAYEQYF.

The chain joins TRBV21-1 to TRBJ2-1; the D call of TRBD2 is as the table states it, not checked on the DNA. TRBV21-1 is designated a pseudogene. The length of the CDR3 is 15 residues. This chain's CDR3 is CASSKVGLARHEQFF. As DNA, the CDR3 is TGTGCCAGCAGCAAAGTCGGACTAGCGCGACATGAGCAGTTCTTC.

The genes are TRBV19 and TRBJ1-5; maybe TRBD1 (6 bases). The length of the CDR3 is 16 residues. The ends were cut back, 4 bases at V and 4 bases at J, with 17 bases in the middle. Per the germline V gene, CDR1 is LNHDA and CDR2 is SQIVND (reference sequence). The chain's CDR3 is CASSRGHSKINQPQHF. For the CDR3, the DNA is TGTGCCAGTAGTAGGGGGCACAGTAAAATTAATCAGCCCCAGCATTTT.

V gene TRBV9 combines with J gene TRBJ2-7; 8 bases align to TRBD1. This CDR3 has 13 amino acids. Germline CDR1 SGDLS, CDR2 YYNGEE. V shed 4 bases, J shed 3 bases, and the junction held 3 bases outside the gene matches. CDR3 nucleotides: TGTGCCAGCAGCCGGACAGGGAACTACGAGCAGTACTTC. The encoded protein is CASSRTGNYEQYF.

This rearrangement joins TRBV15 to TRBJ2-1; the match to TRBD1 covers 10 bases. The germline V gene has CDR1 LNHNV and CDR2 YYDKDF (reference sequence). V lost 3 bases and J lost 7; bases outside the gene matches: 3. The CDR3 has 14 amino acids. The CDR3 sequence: CATSSDRGPNEQFF. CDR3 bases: TGTGCCACCAGCAGCGACAGGGGGCCGAATGAGCAGTTCTTC.

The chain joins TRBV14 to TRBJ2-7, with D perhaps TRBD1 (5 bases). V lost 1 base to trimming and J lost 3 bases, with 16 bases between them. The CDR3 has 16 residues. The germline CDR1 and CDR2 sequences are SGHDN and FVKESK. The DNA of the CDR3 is TGTGCCAGCAGCCAAGCTGGGGCAGGTAGTATCTACGAGCAGTACTTC. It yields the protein CASSQAGAGSIYEQYF.

The CDR3 region has the DNA TGTGCCAGCAGCTTAGAGATGGTAGGAGGCACTGAAGCTTTCTTT. Residues: CASSLEMVGGTEAFF. The J gene is TRBJ1-1, the V gene TRBV11-1, with D unresolved. Trimming removed 1 base from V and 4 bases from J, with 13 bases in between. Germline CDR1 SGHAT, CDR2 FQDESV (reference sequence). This CDR3 is built from 15 residues.

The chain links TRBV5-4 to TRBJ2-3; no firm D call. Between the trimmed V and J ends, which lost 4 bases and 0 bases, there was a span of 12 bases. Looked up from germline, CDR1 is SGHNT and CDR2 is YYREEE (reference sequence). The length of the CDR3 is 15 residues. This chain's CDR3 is CASSRSLTSTDTQYF. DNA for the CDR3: TGTGCCAGCAGCCGGTCGTTGACTAGCACAGATACGCAGTATTTT.

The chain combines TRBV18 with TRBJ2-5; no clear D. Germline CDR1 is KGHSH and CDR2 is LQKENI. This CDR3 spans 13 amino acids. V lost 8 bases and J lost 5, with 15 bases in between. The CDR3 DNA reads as TGTGCCAGCCTTAGCCGGTCCGGGGAGACCCAGTACTTC. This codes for CASLSRSGETQYF.

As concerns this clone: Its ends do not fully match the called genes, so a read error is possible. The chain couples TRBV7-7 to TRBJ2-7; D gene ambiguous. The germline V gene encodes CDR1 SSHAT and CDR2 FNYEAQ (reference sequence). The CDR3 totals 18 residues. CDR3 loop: CASSLRPRYGVGTYEQYF. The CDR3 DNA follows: TGTGCTAGCAGCTTACGTCCACGGTACGGAGTCGGAACTTACGAGCAGTACTTC.

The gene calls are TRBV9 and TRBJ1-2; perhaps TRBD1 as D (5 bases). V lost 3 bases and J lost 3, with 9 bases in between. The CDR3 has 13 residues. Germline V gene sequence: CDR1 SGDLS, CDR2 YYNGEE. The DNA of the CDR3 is TGTGCCAGCAGCGCGGGGGGAGACTATGGCTACACCTTC. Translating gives CASSAGGDYGYTF.

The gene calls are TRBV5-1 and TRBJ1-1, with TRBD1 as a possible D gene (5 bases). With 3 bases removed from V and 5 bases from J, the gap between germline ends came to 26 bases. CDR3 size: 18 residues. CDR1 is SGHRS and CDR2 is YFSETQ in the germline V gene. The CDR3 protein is CASSWAGIPTFTGTEAFF. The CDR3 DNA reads TGCGCCAGCAGCTGGGCCGGCATCCCGACATTCACAGGAACTGAAGCTTTCTTT.

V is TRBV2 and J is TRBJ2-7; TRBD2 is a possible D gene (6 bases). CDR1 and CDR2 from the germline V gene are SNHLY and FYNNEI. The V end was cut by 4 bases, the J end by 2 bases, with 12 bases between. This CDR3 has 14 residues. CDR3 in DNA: TGTGCCAGCAGTGTGTCCGGGAGTCCCTACGAGCAGTACTTC. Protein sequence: CASSVSGSPYEQYF.

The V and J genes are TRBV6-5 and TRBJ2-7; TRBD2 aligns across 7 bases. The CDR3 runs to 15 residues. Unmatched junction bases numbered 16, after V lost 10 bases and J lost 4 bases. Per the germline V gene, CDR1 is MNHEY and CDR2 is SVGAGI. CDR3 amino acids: CATAYYGGSQYEQYF. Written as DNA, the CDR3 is TGTGCCACCGCATATTACGGCGGGAGCCAGTACGAGCAGTACTTC.

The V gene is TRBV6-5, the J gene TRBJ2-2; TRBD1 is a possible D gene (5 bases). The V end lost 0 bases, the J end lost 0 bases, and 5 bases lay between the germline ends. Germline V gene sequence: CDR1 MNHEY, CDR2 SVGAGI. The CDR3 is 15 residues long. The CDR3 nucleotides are TGTGCCAGCAGTTACTCGACAGCGAACACCGGGGAGCTGTTTTTT. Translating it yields CASSYSTANTGELFF.

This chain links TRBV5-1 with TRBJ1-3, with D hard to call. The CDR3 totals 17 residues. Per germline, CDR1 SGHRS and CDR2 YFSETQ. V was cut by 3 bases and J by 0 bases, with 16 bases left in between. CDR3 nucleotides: TGCGCCAGCAGCTCCTCTGGCCGTACCACCTCTGGAAACACCATATATTTT. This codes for CASSSSGRTTSGNTIYF.

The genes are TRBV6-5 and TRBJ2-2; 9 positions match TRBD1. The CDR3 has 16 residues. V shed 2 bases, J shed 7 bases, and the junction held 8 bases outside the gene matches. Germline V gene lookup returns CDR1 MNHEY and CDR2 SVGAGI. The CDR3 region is CASSYGGQGIIGELFF. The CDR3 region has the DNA TGTGCCAGCAGTTACGGGGGACAGGGAATCATCGGGGAGCTGTTTTTT.

The CDR3 loop reads CASSIRGPTDTQYF. In nucleotides, the CDR3 is TGTGCCAGTAGCATCAGGGGGCCCACAGATACGCAGTATTTT. This chain uses TRBV19 with TRBJ2-3; 8 bases map to TRBD1. Losses at the gene ends were 6 bases for V and 2 bases for J; bases not matched to a gene: 4. Per the germline V gene, CDR1 is LNHDA and CDR2 is SQIVND (reference sequence). This CDR3 has 14 residues.

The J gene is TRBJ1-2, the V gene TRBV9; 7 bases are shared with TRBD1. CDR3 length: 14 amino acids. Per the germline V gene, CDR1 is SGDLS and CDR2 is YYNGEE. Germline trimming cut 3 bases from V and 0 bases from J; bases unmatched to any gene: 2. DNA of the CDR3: TGTGCCAGCAGCGAGACAGGGACTAACTATGGCTACACCTTC. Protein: CASSETGTNYGYTF.

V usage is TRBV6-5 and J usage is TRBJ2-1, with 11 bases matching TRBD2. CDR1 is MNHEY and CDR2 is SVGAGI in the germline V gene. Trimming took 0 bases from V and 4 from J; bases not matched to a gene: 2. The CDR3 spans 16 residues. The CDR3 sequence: CASSYSLAGEYNEQFF. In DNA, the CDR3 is TGTGCCAGCAGTTACTCACTAGCGGGGGAATACAATGAGCAGTTCTTC.

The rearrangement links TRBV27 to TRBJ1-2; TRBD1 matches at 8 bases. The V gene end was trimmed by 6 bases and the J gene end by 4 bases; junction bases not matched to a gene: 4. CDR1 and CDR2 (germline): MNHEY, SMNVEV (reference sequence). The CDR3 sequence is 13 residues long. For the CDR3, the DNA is TGTGCCAGCAGGGAGGACAGGGCCTATGGCTACACCTTC. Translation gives CASREDRAYGYTF.

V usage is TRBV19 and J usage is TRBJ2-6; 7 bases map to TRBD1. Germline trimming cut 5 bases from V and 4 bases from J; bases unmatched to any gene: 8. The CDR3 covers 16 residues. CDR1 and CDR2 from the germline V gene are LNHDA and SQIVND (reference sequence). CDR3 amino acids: CASSSDRVLGANVLTF. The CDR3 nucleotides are TGTGCCAGTAGTTCCGACAGGGTTCTCGGGGCCAACGTCCTGACTTTC.

CDR3 region: CSVDTLAGSSYEQYF. The CDR3 DNA reads as TGCAGCGTTGACACCCTAGCGGGGAGCTCCTACGAGCAGTACTTC. This chain connects TRBV29-1 to TRBJ2-7, with 9 nucleotides matching TRBD2. Germline trimming cut 3 bases from V and 0 bases from J; bases unmatched to any gene: 6. Germline CDR1 is SQVTM and CDR2 is ANQGSEA. The CDR3 consists of 15 residues.

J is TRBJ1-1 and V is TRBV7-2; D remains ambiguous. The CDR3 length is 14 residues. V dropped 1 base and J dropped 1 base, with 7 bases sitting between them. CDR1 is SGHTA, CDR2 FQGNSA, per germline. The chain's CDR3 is CASSLDYRNTEAFF. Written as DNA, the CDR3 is TGTGCCAGCAGCTTAGATTACAGGAACACTGAAGCTTTCTTT. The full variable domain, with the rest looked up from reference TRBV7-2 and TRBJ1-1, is GAGVSQSPSNKVTEKGKDVELRCDPISGHTALYWYRQSLGQGLEFLIYFQGNSAPDKSGLPSDRFSAERTGGSVSTLTIQRTQQEDSAVYLCASSLDYRNTEAFFGQGTRLTVV.

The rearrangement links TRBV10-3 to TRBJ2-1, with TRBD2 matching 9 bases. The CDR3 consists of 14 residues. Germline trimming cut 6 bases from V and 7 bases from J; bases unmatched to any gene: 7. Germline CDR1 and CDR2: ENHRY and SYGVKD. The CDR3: CAIRVSGGLNEQFF. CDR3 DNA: TGTGCCATCAGGGTAAGCGGGGGGCTAAATGAGCAGTTCTTC.

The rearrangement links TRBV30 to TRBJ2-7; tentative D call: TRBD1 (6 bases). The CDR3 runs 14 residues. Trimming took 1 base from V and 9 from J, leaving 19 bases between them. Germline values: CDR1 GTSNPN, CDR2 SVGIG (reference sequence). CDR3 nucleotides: TGTGCCTGGAGTGGGGTCCAGGGGCCGGGGAGGCAGTACTTC. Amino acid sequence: CAWSGVQGPGRQYF.

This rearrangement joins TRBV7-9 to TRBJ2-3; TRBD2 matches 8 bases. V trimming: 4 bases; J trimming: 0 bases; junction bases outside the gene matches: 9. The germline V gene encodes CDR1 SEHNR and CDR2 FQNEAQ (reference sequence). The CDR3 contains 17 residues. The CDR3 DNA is TGTGCCAGCAGCTCTACGGCGAGCGGGGGTAGCACAGATACGCAGTATTTT. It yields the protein CASSSTASGGSTDTQYF.

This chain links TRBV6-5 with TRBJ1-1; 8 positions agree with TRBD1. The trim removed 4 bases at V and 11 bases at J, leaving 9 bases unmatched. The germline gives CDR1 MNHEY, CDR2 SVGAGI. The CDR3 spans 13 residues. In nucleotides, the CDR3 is TGTGCCAGCAGTTCCCGGGACAGGAAGCATGCTTTCTTT. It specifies CASSSRDRKHAFF.

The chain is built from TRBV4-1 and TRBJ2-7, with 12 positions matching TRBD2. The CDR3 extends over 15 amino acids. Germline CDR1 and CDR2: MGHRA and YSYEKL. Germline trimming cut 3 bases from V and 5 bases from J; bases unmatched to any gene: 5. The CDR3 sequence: CASSQGLAGRDEQYF. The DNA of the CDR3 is TGCGCCAGCAGCCAGGGACTAGCGGGTAGAGACGAGCAGTACTTC.

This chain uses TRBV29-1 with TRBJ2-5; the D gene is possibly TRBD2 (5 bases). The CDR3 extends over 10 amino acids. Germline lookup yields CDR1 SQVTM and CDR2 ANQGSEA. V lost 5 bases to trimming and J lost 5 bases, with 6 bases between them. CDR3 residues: CSVWRETQYF. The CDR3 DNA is TGCAGCGTTTGGAGGGAGACCCAGTACTTC.

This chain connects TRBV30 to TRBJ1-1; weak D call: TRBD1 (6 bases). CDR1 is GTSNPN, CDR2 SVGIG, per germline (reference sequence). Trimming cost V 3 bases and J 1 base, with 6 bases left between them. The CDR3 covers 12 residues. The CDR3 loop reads CAWRTGNTEAFF. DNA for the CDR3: TGTGCCTGGAGGACAGGGAACACTGAAGCTTTCTTT.

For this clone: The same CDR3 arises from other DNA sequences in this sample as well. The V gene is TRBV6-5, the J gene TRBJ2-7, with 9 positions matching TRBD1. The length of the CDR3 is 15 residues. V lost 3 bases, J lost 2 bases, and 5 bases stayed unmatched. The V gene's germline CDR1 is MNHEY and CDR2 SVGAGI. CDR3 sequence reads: CASSYSGTGPYEQYF. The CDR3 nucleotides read TGTGCCAGCAGTTATTCCGGGACAGGGCCCTACGAGCAGTACTTC.